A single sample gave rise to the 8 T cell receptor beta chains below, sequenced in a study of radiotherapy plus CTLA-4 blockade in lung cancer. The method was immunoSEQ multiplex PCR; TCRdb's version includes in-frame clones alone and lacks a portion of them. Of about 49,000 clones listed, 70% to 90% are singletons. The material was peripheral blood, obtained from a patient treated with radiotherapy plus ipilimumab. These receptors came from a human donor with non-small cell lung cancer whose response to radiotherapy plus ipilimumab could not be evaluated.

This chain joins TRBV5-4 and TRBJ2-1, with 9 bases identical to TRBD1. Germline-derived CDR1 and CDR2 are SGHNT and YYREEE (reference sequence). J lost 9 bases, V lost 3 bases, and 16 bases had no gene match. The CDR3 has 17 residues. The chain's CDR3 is CASSSPSSGQGLGEQFF. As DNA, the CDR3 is TGTGCCAGCAGCTCCCCATCCTCGGGACAGGGTTTGGGTGAGCAGTTCTTC.

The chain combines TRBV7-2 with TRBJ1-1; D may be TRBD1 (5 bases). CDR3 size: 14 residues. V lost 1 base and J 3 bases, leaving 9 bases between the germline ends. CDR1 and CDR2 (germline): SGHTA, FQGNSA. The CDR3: CASSLGLRDTEAFF. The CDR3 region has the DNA TGTGCCAGCAGCTTAGGACTCAGGGACACTGAAGCTTTCTTT.

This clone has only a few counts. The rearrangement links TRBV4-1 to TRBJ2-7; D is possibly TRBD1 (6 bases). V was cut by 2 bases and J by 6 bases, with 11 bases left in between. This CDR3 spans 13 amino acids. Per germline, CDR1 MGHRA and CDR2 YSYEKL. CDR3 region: CASSQPLGAEQYF. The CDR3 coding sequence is TGCGCCAGCAGCCAACCCTTGGGGGCCGAGCAGTACTTC.

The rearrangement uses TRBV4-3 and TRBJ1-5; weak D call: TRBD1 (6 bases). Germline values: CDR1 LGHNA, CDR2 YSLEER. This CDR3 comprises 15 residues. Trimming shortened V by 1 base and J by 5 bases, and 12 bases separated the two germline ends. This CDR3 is CASSQGPRGDQPQHF. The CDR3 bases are TGCGCCAGCAGCCAAGGCCCCAGGGGAGATCAGCCCCAGCATTTT.

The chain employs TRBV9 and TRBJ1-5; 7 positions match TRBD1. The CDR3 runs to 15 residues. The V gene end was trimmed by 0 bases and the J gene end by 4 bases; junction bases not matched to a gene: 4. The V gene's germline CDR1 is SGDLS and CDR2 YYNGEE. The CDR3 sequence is CASSVAGTENQPQHF. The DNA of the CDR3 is TGTGCCAGCAGCGTAGCCGGGACAGAGAATCAGCCCCAGCATTTT. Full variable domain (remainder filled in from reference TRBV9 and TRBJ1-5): DSGVTQTPKHLITATGQRVTLRCSPRSGDLSVYWYQQSLDQGLQFLIQYYNGEERAKGNILERFSAQQFPDLHSELNLSSLELGDSALYFCASSVAGTENQPQHFGDGTRLSIL.

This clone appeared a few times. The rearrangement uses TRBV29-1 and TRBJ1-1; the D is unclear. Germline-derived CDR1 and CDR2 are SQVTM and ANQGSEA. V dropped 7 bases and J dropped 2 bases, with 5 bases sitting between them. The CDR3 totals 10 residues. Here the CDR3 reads CSASNTEAFF. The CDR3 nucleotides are TGCAGCGCTTCTAACACTGAAGCTTTCTTT.

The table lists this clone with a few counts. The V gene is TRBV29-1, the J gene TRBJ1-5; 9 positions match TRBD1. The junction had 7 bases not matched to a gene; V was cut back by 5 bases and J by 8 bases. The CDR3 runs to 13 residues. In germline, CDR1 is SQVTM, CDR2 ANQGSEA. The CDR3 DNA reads TGCAGCGTTTGGAGGGGACAGGGTGAGCCCCAGCATTTT. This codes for CSVWRGQGEPQHF. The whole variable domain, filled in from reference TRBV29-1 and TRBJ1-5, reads SAVISQKPSRDICQRGTSLTIQCQVDSQVTMMFWYRQQPGQSLTLIATANQGSEATYESGFVIDKFPISRPNLTFSTLTVSNMSPEDSSIYLCSVWRGQGEPQHFGDGTRLSIL.

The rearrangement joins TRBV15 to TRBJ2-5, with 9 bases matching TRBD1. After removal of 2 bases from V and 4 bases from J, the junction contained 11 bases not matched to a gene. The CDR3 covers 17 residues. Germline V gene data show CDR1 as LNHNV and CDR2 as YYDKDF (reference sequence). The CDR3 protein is CATSRPSGQGRGETQYF. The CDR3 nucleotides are TGTGCCACCAGCAGACCCTCGGGACAGGGCCGGGGAGAGACCCAGTACTTC.